This T cell receptor beta chain came from a study of blood T cells in healthy people across ages (dated by TCRdb to between 2015 and 2017). With regard to the full study: In model experiments, roughly one uniquely barcoded TCR beta cDNA molecule per two T cells was captured by template switching. Donors were grouped into four age groups: young (average about 15 years), middle-aged (about 38), aged (about 59) and long-lived (approximately 75). The study measured age-related changes in TCR beta repertoire diversity using deep sequencing normalized with unique cDNA molecular identifiers. Donors of different ages were randomly distributed across sequencing lanes to avoid experimental bias. Two additional independent replicas of 1 million unique cDNA reads from the same blood draw were analyzed for two donors (one aged 18 to 29 and one aged 80 or older). What the study reported, not specific to this receptor: Total diversity estimates from one million sequenced T cells were considered lower bounds and underestimates. There was a strong correlation between observed TCR beta diversity and the percentage of naive T cells measured by flow cytometry. Because profiling used bulk unsorted PBMCs, naive and antigen-experienced compartments could not be compared conclusively. Donor CMV infection status was unknown, potentially confounding age-related changes in expanded clonotypes. As age increased, observed TCR beta diversity per million T cells dropped in a roughly linear way, and a significant reduction was already evident by age 40. Compared with the aged group, the long-lived group had more naive CD4+ T cells, fewer expanded clones and increased TCR diversity, suggesting age selection.

Systemically healthy Caucasian individuals from Russia, 39 in total and aged about 6 to 100 years, were included as donors. Each donor gave approximately 9.4 milliliters of peripheral blood, drawn into EDTA-treated Vacutainer tubes. Ficoll-Paque density-gradient centrifugation was used to isolate PBMCs, with at least 6 million per sample. Trizol reagent was used to extract total RNA from the PBMCs, yielding at least 6 micrograms per sample. For every donor, flow cytometry on a PBMC aliquot measured the percentage of naive CD45RAhigh/CD27high T cells. Concerning this clonotype itself: The specificity of this receptor is unknown. The record has no base qualities; no much larger clone is one base away.

Library construction relied on 5' RACE. TCRdb names Illumina HiSeq 2500 as the instrument used. A second PCR of about 6 to 11 cycles was run with a J-beta primer mix and a sample-barcoded 5' primer. A unique molecular identifier was introduced onto each TCR beta cDNA molecule by a template-switch 5' adaptor carrying 12 random nucleotides. Each sample yielded at least 2.5 million CDR3-containing paired-end reads. The Mint cDNA synthesis kit, primed by a TRBC-specific oligonucleotide, was used to synthesize first-strand cDNA from all RNA. After uracil-DNA glycosylase treatment, a first 18-cycle PCR used universal primers M1SS and BC2_uni_R on all cDNA. Per the source publication's procedure: Normalization of each sample was performed by random selection of 1 million high-quality reads, each carrying a distinct molecular identifier. Instead of being binned into consensus sequences, reads with shared molecular identifiers were discarded. MiTCR, with a Q25 quality threshold and the strictest error-elimination algorithm, was used for CDR3 identification, clonotype clustering and error correction. Lower-bound total TCR beta diversity was estimated with a nonparametric unseen species model using Euler transformation. The public reads were run again by TCRdb, first through fastp at Q25 and then through MiXCR, and only productive beta chains were kept. Each record represents a unique CDR3 protein, reported with the most common genes and DNA among its rows. Clone size and V and J calls follow TCRdb, not the original study. The sample table lists 580,000 or so distinct CDR3 sequences, around 50% of them with a count of one. 20% to 25% of the sample belongs to the ten largest clones.

From the cysteine up to the phenylalanine, the CDR3 has a length of 14 residues. Only the CDR3 region is kept as DNA, spanning 42 bases read in frame from base 1. Germline trimming: 5 bases from V, 3 bases from J; junction bases outside gene matches: 7. CDR1 and CDR2, looked up from the germline V gene (reference sequence), are LNHDA and SQIVND. The clonotype was recovered from an elderly man in good health. Sample: blood. The chain joins TRBV19 to TRBJ2-7, with 7 central nucleotides matching TRBD1. The sequenced DNA: TGTGCCAGTAGTTCCCCAGGGGACAGCTACGAGCAGTACTTC. Its coded protein is CASSSPGDSYEQYF.